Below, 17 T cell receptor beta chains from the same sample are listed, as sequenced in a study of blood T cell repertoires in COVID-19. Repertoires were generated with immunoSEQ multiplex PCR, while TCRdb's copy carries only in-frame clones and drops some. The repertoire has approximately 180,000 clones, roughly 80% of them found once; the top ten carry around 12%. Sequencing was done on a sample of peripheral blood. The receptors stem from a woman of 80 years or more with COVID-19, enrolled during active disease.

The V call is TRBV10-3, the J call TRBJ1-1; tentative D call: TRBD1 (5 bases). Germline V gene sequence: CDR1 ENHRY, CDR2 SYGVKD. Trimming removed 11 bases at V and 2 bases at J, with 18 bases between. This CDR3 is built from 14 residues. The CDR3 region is CASIPGDSNTEAFF. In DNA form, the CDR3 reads TGTGCCTCGATACCGGGGGACTCCAACACTGAAGCTTTCTTT.

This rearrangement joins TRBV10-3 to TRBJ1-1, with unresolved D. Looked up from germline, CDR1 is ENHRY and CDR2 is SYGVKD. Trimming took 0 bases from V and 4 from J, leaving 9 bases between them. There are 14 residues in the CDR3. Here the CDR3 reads CAISESGEITEAFF. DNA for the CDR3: TGTGCCATCAGTGAGTCCGGGGAAATCACTGAAGCTTTCTTT.

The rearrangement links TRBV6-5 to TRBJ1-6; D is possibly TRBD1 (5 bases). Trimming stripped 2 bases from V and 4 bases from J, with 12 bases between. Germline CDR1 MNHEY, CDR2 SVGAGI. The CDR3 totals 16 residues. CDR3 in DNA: TGTGCCAGCAGTTACAGGGTCGGGGGTTATAATTCACCCCTCCACTTT. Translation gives CASSYRVGGYNSPLHF.

CDR3 region: CASSQVGGTGIYGYTF. CDR3 bases: TGCGCCAGCAGCCAAGTTGGGGGGACAGGGATCTATGGCTACACCTTC. The chain couples TRBV4-1 to TRBJ1-2; 9 bases match TRBD1. V shed 1 base, J shed 4 bases, and the junction held 7 bases outside the gene matches. This CDR3 is 16 amino acids long. CDR1 and CDR2 from the germline V gene are MGHRA and YSYEKL.

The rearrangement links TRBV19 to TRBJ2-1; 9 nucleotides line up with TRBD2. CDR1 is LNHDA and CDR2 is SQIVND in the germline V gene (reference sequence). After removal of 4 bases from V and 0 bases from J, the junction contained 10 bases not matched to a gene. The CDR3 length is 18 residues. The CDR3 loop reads CASSTVAGAYSSYNEQFF. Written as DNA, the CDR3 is TGTGCCAGTAGTACGGTAGCGGGGGCTTACAGCTCCTACAATGAGCAGTTCTTC.

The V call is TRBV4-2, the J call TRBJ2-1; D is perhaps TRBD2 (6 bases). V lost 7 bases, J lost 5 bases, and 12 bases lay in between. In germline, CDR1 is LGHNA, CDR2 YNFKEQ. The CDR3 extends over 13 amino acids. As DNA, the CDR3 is TGTGCCAGCAAGTCGGAGGGGAACAATGAGCAGTTCTTC. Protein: CASKSEGNNEQFF.

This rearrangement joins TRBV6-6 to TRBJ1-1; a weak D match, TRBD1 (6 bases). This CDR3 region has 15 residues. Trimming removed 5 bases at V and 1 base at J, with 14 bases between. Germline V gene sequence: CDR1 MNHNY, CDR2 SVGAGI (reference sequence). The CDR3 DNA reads TGTGCCAGCAGTCAGAGGACAGCAAGGAACACTGAAGCTTTCTTT. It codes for CASSQRTARNTEAFF.

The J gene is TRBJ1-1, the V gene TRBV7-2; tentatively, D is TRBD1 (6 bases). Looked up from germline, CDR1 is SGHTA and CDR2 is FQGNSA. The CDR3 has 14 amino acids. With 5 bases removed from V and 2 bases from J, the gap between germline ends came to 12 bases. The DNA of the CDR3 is TGTGCCAGCAGCCCAACAGGGCTTAACACTGAAGCTTTCTTT. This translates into CASSPTGLNTEAFF.

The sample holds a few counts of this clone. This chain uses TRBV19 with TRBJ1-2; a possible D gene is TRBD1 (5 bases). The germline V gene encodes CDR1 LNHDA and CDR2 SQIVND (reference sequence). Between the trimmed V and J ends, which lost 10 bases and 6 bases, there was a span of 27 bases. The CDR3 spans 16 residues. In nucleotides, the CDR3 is TGTGCCACCCAAAGGCGGCGGGGCCTCTTGAAAGATGGCTACACCTTC. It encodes CATQRRRGLLKDGYTF. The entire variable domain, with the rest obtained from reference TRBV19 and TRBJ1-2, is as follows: DGGITQSPKYLFRKEGQNVTLSCEQNLNHDAMYWYRQDPGQGLRLIYYSQIVNDFQKGDIAEGYSVSREKKESFPLTVTSAQKNPTAFYLCATQRRRGLLKDGYTFGSGTRLTVV.

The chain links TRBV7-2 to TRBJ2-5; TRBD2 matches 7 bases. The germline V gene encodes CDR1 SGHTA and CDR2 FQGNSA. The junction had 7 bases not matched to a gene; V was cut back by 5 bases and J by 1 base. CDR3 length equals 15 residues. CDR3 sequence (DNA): TGTGCCAGCAGCCTTTGGCGGGGGAGCCAAGAGACCCAGTACTTC. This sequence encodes CASSLWRGSQETQYF.

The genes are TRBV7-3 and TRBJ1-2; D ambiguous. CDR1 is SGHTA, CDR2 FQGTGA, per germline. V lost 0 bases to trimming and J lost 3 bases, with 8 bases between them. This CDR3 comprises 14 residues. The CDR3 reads CASSLTSDHYGYTF. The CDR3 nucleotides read TGTGCCAGCAGCTTAACGTCAGATCACTATGGCTACACCTTC.

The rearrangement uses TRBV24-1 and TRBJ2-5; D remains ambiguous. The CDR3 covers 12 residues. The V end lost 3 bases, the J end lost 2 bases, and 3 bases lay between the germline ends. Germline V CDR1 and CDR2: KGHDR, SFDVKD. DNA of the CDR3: TGTGCCACCAGTGATCCGCAAGAGACCCAGTACTTC. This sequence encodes CATSDPQETQYF.

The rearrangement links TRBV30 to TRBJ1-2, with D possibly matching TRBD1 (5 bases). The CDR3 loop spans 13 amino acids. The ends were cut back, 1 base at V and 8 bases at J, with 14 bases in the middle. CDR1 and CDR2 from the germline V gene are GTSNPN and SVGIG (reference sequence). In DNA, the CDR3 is TGTGCCTGGAGTGGTGGATACACAGGAGGCTACACCTTC. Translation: CAWSGGYTGGYTF.

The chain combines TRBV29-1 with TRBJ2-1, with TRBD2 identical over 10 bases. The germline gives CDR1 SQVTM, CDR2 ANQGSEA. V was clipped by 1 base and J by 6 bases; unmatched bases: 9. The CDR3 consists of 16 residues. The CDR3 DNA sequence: TGCAGCGTTGAAGCCCCCCTAGCGGGAGAGAGCAATGAGCAGTTCTTC. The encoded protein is CSVEAPLAGESNEQFF.

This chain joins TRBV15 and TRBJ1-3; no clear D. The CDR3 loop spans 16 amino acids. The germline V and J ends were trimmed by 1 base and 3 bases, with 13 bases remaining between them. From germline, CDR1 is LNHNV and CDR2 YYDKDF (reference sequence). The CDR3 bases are TGTGCCACCAGCAGAGGGCTCGGCACGGGTGGAAACACCATATATTTT. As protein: CATSRGLGTGGNTIYF.

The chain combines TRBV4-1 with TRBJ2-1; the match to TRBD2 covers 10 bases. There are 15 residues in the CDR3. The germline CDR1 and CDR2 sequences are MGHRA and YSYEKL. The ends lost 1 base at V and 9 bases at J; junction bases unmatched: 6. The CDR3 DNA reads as TGCGCCAGCAGCCAAGGGCAGCGGGAGGGCACTGAGCAGTTCTTC. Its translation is CASSQGQREGTEQFF.

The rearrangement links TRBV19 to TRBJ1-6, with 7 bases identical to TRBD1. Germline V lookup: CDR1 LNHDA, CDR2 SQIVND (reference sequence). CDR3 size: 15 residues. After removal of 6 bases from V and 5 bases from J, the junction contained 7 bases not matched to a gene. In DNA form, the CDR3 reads TGTGCCAGTAGGAGAGACAGGGACAATAATTCACCCCTCCACTTT. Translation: CASRRDRDNNSPLHF. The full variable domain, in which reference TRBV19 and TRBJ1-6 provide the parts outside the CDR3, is DGGITQSPKYLFRKEGQNVTLSCEQNLNHDAMYWYRQDPGQGLRLIYYSQIVNDFQKGDIAEGYSVSREKKESFPLTVTSAQKNPTAFYLCASRRDRDNNSPLHFGNGTRLTVT.